The text below deals with one T cell receptor (beta chain). In the original analysis: Amplification of reference gene primers provided the estimated nucleated cell counts. TCRdb keeps only in-frame clones here, not all; method: immunoSEQ multiplex PCR. The DNA was the basis for D and trimming; V, J and clone size are from that table. This table has roughly 100,000 clones, 85% to 90% appearing once. These data are taken from a study of blood T cell repertoires in COVID-19. For the study at large: The origin of the acute and convalescent COVID-19 samples was the United States, Italy and Spain. T cells, B-cell-depleted T cells, or PBMCs supplied cDNA or gDNA.

CDR1 and CDR2 (germline): MNHEY, SMNVEV (reference sequence). This CDR3 is 14 amino acids long. The V gene lost 1 base and the J gene lost 5 bases, with 12 bases spanning the gap. The TCR sequence derives from a human donor in a cohort sampled during active COVID-19. The sequencing input was peripheral blood. The rearrangement uses TRBV27 and TRBJ2-7, with D possibly matching TRBD2 (6 bases). In DNA form, the CDR3 reads TGTGCCAGCAGTTTATTGGCGGGGCCCCACGAGCAGTACTTC. Protein: CASSLLAGPHEQYF.